The T cell receptor (beta chain) described here comes from a study of blood T cell repertoires in COVID-19. TCRdb's table, derived via immunoSEQ multiplex PCR, lists solely in-frame clones and lacks some. The sample yields about 290,000 clones, approximately 89% seen once. The CDR3 extends over 14 amino acids. Germline assignment: CDR1 SGHRS and CDR2 YFSETQ. Unmatched junction bases numbered 0, after V lost 4 bases and J lost 1 base. The sample consisted of peripheral blood. This sequence originates from a young woman with COVID-19, enrolled during active disease. The gene calls are TRBV5-1 and TRBJ2-1, with 9 positions matching TRBD1. The CDR3 nucleotides read TGCGCCAGCAGCGGGACAGGGTCCTACAATGAGCAGTTCTTC. It yields the protein CASSGTGSYNEQFF.